This T cell receptor beta chain is drawn from a study of T cells after yellow fever vaccination (dated by TCRdb to about 2019). At the level of the whole study: The SMART-Seq v4 Ultra Low Input RNA kit was used to prepare libraries from fractions with low cell numbers. To follow T-cell clones before and after both primary and booster YFV17D yellow fever vaccination, bulk TCR alpha and beta repertoires underwent longitudinal sequencing. Two healthy male donors, one aged 18 to 29 and one aged 30 to 39 years, were included in the cohort. Blood was collected at multiple timepoints before and after primary and secondary immunization, and bulk PBMC replicates and cell subsets were isolated. The full study reports these points: Most clones expanded after primary vaccination (around 97% of CD4 and about 85% of CD8) were re-detected after the booster, suggesting that broad memory maintenance occurred. FACS-sorted repertoires could contain abundant contaminating clonotypes from the bulk population, so computational filtering was required. The secondary T-cell response was weaker than the primary response but faster, peaking on day 5 instead of day 15. Only two donors were included in the study, so the extent to which the findings can be generalized is limited. A small fraction of clonotypes appeared in both the CD4 and CD8 compartments, likely as a result of convergent recombination.

Inclusive of the bounding cysteine and phenylalanine, the CDR3 is 18 residues long. The only DNA kept is the CDR3, 54 bases in frame from the first base. According to the germline V gene, CDR1 reads SGHTA and CDR2 reads FQGNSA. Deletion took 0 bases off V and 1 base off J, with a span of 16 bases between the germline ends. The treatment or condition label, read with the paper, signifies: live attenuated yellow fever vaccine strain. At every blood-draw timepoint, two biological replicates of bulk PBMCs were collected. A standard Ficoll-Paque protocol was used to isolate PBMCs from peripheral blood. RNA was extracted with TriZol from bulk PBMCs, CD4 and CD8 fractions, and dextramer-positive and dextramer-negative fractions. For this clonotype: The antigen this receptor binds is unknown. Qualities for individual bases were not recorded, and no much larger clone is one base off.

TCR cDNA was made using 5'RACE template switching, a step that added a universal primer site and unique molecular identifiers. cDNA synthesis was primed from both the TCR alpha and TCR beta constant segments. Library amplification involved two PCR steps, and the second step added sample barcodes and sequencing adapters. Sequencing of libraries was done on Illumina HiSeq 2500 (2x100 bp) or NovaSeq (2x150 bp). Per the source publication's procedure: MIGEC handled demultiplexing of reads and collapsing into UMI consensus sequences, while MiXCR performed V(D)J alignment. Clonotypes responding to the vaccine were identified with edgeR on replicate PBMC samples, with the criteria of FDR below 0.01 and a log2 fold change above 5 up to day 15. Each bulk clonotype was labeled CD4 or CD8 based on which sequenced repertoire, CD4 or CD8, contained the clonotype at higher abundance. TCRdb reanalyzed the raw reads on its own, using fastp at Q25 for trimming and MiXCR for clone calling, and kept in-frame beta chains. Rows are combined by CDR3 protein, so each entry shows the most common genes and DNA. The V and J calls come from TCRdb's annotation, not from the publication. This sample is represented by around 600,000 distinct CDR3 sequences; roughly an eighth of them were singletons. The top ten hold 15% of the sample.

This clonotype was obtained from a man aged 25 to 40 who received the YFV17D yellow fever vaccine. This sample comprised PBMCs, obtained on the day of the yellow fever booster vaccination. The rearranged segments are TRBV7-2 and TRBJ1-3; TRBD1 might be the D gene, on 6 matching bases. The DNA sequence is as follows: TGTGCCAGCAGCTTAGCAAGCAGGGGCGGGTTTTCTGGAAACACCATATATTTT. The translation is CASSLASRGGFSGNTIYF.